This T cell receptor (beta chain) was identified in a study of T cell clusters in autoimmune cytopenias. TRB was amplified from approximately 230 ng of peripheral blood genomic DNA per sample. Looked up from germline, CDR1 is LNHDA and CDR2 is SQIVND (reference sequence). The CDR3 runs 15 residues. TRB was amplified by touch-down multiplex PCR, primer pools A and B combined. From the multiplex PCR reads, TCRdb lists one entry per CDR3 protein and no DNA. There are approximately 6,500 distinct CDR3 sequences in the sample, with roughly a sixth held by the top ten. This same sample was also taken into another study, of T cell repertoires in aging, cancer and after chemotherapy.

The chain is built from TRBV19 and TRBJ2-3. Sequencing input: peripheral blood. The sequence was collected from a human donor in good health. The CDR3 loop is CASSIRRTSTDTQYF.